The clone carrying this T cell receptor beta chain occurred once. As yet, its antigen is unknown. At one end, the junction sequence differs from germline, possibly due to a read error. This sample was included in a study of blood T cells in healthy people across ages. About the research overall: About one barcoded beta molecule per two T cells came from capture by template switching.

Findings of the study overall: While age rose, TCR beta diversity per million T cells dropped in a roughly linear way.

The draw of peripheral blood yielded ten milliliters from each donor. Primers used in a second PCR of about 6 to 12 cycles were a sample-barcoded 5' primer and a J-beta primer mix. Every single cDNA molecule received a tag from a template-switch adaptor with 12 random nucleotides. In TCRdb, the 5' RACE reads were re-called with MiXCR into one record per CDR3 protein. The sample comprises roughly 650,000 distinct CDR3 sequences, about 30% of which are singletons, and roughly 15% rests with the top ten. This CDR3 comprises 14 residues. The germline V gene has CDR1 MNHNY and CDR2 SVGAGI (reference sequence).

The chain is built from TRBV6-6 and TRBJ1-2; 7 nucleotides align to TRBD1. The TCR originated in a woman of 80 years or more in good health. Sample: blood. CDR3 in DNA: TGTGCCAGAAGTACAGGGGCAGGGGCCGGCGGCTGCACCTTC. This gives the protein CARSTGAGAGGCTF.